The 32 T cell receptor beta chains listed next were all sequenced from one sample in a study of T cells expressing NK-cell markers. TCRdb re-called the 5' RACE reads and gives one entry per CDR3 protein, without DNA. This sample's clone table lists around 550,000 distinct CDR3 sequences. The sample was blood T cells: a sorted CD56 or NKG2C T cell subset, CD4+ or CD8+ T cells, or bulk PBMC T cells (not recorded which). The source of these receptors is a man between 18 and 29 years old in good health.

The chain is built from TRBV10-3 and TRBJ2-2; there is no DNA to check the TCRdb D call of TRBD1. The germline gives CDR1 ENHRY, CDR2 SYGVKD. The CDR3 runs to 16 residues. This CDR3 reads CAILRGQATNTGELFF.

The chain uses TRBV7-9 and TRBJ2-3; without DNA, the TCRdb call of TRBD2 cannot be checked. The CDR3 has 16 amino acids. Germline V gives CDR1 SEHNR, CDR2 FQNEAQ (reference sequence). The CDR3 protein is CASSLGRPPGTDTQYF.

The rearrangement joins TRBV7-9 to TRBJ1-1; the D call of TRBD1 rests on TCRdb alone, since no DNA is present to check it. The CDR3 runs 12 residues. Per the germline V gene, CDR1 is SEHNR and CDR2 is FQNEAQ (reference sequence). CDR3 region: CASSLVGGEAFF.

The V call is TRBV7-2, the J call TRBJ2-5; TCRdb lists TRBD2, though no DNA is available to test this call. There are 17 residues in the CDR3. Germline CDR1 reads SGHTA; CDR2 reads FQGNSA. CDR3 amino acids: CASSQGFRELLGETQYF.

The V and J genes are TRBV5-6 and TRBJ2-4; with no DNA, the TCRdb D assignment of TRBD2 cannot be verified. CDR1 is SGHDT and CDR2 is YYEEEE in the germline V gene. This CDR3 spans 20 amino acids. CDR3 residues: CASSFGGGRTGSGPKNIQYF.

This CDR3 is CASSIYRGTKNIQYF. The chain carries TRBV5-6 and TRBJ2-4; TCRdb proposes TRBD1, but this gene call is untestable without DNA. The CDR3 contains 15 residues. The V gene's germline CDR1 is SGHDT and CDR2 YYEEEE.

The chain recombines TRBV5-1 with TRBJ2-7; lacking DNA, the TRBD2 call made by TCRdb goes unchecked. CDR1 and CDR2 from the germline V gene are SGHRS and YFSETQ. The CDR3 covers 14 residues. CDR3 protein: CASSSSTSSYEQYF.

The chain is built from TRBV5-1 and TRBJ2-1; TCRdb's D call, TRBD1, is unchecked because there is no DNA. Per the germline V gene, CDR1 is SGHRS and CDR2 is YFSETQ. This CDR3 region has 15 residues. The CDR3 sequence is CASSPQGGSYNEQFF. Full variable domain (missing parts from reference TRBV5-1 and TRBJ2-1): KAGVTQTPRYLIKTRGQQVTLSCSPISGHRSVSWYQQTPGQGLQFLFEYFSETQRNKGNFPGRFSGRQFSNSRSEMNVSTLELGDSALYLCASSPQGGSYNEQFFGPGTRLTVL.

The J gene is TRBJ2-1, the V gene TRBV30; lacking DNA, the TRBD1 call made by TCRdb goes unchecked. This CDR3 has 15 amino acids. From germline, CDR1 is GTSNPN and CDR2 SVGIG (reference sequence). Here the CDR3 reads CAWSYRGKGYNEQFF.

The V gene is TRBV5-1, the J gene TRBJ2-3; TCRdb's D call, TRBD2, is unchecked because there is no DNA. CDR3 size: 16 residues. Per the germline V gene, CDR1 is SGHRS and CDR2 is YFSETQ. The CDR3 region is CASSLESSGTSDTQYF.

V is TRBV20-1 and J is TRBJ1-1. The CDR3 length is 13 residues. Germline CDR1 is DFQATT and CDR2 is SNEGSKA (reference sequence). CDR3 sequence: CSARGAGGTEAFF.

The chain uses TRBV6-5 and TRBJ2-1; the TCRdb call, TRBD2, lacks DNA for checking. Germline V gene lookup returns CDR1 MNHEY and CDR2 SVGAGI. CDR3 length: 19 amino acids. The CDR3 loop is CASIKGSGLAGSSYNEQFF.

The chain couples TRBV9 to TRBJ2-3; there is no DNA to check the TCRdb D call of TRBD2. The CDR3 sequence is 16 residues long. In germline, CDR1 is SGDLS, CDR2 YYNGEE. CDR3 sequence reads: CASSASSGATRNTQYF.

The chain joins TRBV9 to TRBJ2-3; TCRdb picks TRBD2, but there is no DNA to check that call. The CDR3 sequence is 12 residues long. Germline CDR1 reads SGDLS; CDR2 reads YYNGEE. CDR3 in amino acids: CASSEAGGPGYF. The whole variable domain, remainder taken from reference TRBV9 and TRBJ2-3, is DSGVTQTPKHLITATGQRVTLRCSPRSGDLSVYWYQQSLDQGLQFLIQYYNGEERAKGNILERFSAQQFPDLHSELNLSSLELGDSALYFCASSEAGGPGYFGPGTRLTVL.

The chain joins TRBV7-2 to TRBJ2-3; checking the TCRdb D call of TRBD2 is not possible without DNA. This CDR3 region has 13 residues. The germline V gene has CDR1 SGHTA and CDR2 FQGNSA. CDR3: CASSDGTIDTQYF.

The J gene is TRBJ2-7, the V gene TRBV18. The CDR3 consists of 15 residues. Germline assignment: CDR1 KGHSH and CDR2 LQKENI. CDR3 in amino acids: CASSLGGVGSYEQYF. The full variable domain, rest sourced from reference TRBV18 and TRBJ2-7, is NAGVMQNPRHLVRRRGQEARLRCSPMKGHSHVYWYRQLPEEGLKFMVYLQKENIIDESGMPKERFSAEFPKEGPSILRIQQVVRGDSAAYFCASSLGGVGSYEQYFGPGTRLTVT.

V and J are TRBV2 and TRBJ2-7; TCRdb proposes TRBD1, but this gene call is untestable without DNA. Germline lookup yields CDR1 SNHLY and CDR2 FYNNEI. The CDR3 consists of 12 residues. This CDR3 is CASRNRGREQYF.

The V gene is TRBV28, the J gene TRBJ2-7; without DNA, the TCRdb call of TRBD2 cannot be checked. CDR1 and CDR2 (germline): MDHEN, SYDVKM. The CDR3 has 14 residues. The CDR3 spells CASSRYSGPYEQYF.

V is TRBV12-3 or TRBV12-4 and J is TRBJ1-3; TCRdb picks TRBD1, but there is no DNA to check that call. This CDR3 is built from 14 residues. The CDR3 is CASSLTGAGNTIYF.

This chain uses TRBV7-2 with TRBJ1-1; TCRdb calls TRBD1, which cannot be checked without DNA. The CDR3 is made up of 14 amino acids. Germline assignment: CDR1 SGHTA and CDR2 FQGNSA. The CDR3 loop reads CASSRSSGYAEAFF. The entire variable domain, with the rest obtained from reference TRBV7-2 and TRBJ1-1, is as follows: GAGVSQSPSNKVTEKGKDVELRCDPISGHTALYWYRQSLGQGLEFLIYFQGNSAPDKSGLPSDRFSAERTGGSVSTLTIQRTQQEDSAVYLCASSRSSGYAEAFFGQGTRLTVV.

The chain uses TRBV29-1 and TRBJ2-5; TCRdb gives TRBD1 as the D gene, but with no DNA this cannot be confirmed. Germline V gene sequence: CDR1 SQVTM, CDR2 ANQGSEA. This CDR3 contains 13 residues. The CDR3 spells CSGAGTGFDIQYF.

This sequence joins TRBV5-5 and TRBJ1-2. Germline V gene lookup returns CDR1 SGHKS and CDR2 YYEKEE (reference sequence). The CDR3 is 13 amino acids. CDR3 protein: CASRKQGGYGYTF.

CDR3 sequence reads: CASSLALTSRGSGANVLTF. The chain has TRBV7-2 and TRBJ2-6; TCRdb proposes TRBD1, but this gene call is untestable without DNA. Germline V gives CDR1 SGHTA, CDR2 FQGNSA. This CDR3 is built from 19 residues.

This chain links TRBV20-1 with TRBJ2-2; the TRBD1 assignment by TCRdb is unverifiable without DNA. There are 14 residues in the CDR3. CDR1 DFQATT and CDR2 SNEGSKA come from the germline V gene (reference sequence). This chain's CDR3 is CSARADSYTGELFF.

The chain combines TRBV12-3 or TRBV12-4 with TRBJ1-6. This CDR3 contains 14 residues. The CDR3 here is CASSLTGVSSPLHF.

The chain uses TRBV5-1 and TRBJ1-2; the D call from TCRdb, TRBD1, cannot be confirmed without DNA. CDR1 and CDR2 from the germline V gene are SGHRS and YFSETQ. The CDR3 runs to 13 residues. CDR3 sequence reads: CASSSGQATGYTF.

The V call is TRBV9, the J call TRBJ2-5. From germline, CDR1 is SGDLS and CDR2 YYNGEE. CDR3 length: 13 amino acids. The CDR3 reads CASSVGDLETQYF.

The CDR3 sequence: CASSYEAGGGYNEQFF. V usage is TRBV6-2 or TRBV6-3 and J usage is TRBJ2-1; without DNA, the TCRdb call of TRBD2 cannot be checked. The CDR3 has 16 amino acids. Germline V CDR1 and CDR2: MNHEY, SVGEGT.

The V call is TRBV10-2, the J call TRBJ2-5. CDR3 length: 14 amino acids. Looked up from germline, CDR1 is WSHSY and CDR2 is SAAADI. CDR3 residues: CASSRGGSQETQYF.

This sequence joins TRBV6-5 and TRBJ1-1. The germline gives CDR1 MNHEY, CDR2 SVGAGI. The CDR3 extends over 11 amino acids. This CDR3 reads CASSYHSEAFF.

The V gene is TRBV5-1, the J gene TRBJ2-1. CDR1 is SGHRS and CDR2 is YFSETQ in the germline V gene. CDR3 size: 15 residues. CDR3 sequence reads: CASSFAMGSSNEQFF.

The chain uses TRBV27 and TRBJ1-3; TCRdb's assignment of TRBD1 cannot be checked, as there is no DNA. This CDR3 has 13 amino acids. Per the germline V gene, CDR1 is MNHEY and CDR2 is SMNVEV (reference sequence). The CDR3 is CASSPRARNTIYF.